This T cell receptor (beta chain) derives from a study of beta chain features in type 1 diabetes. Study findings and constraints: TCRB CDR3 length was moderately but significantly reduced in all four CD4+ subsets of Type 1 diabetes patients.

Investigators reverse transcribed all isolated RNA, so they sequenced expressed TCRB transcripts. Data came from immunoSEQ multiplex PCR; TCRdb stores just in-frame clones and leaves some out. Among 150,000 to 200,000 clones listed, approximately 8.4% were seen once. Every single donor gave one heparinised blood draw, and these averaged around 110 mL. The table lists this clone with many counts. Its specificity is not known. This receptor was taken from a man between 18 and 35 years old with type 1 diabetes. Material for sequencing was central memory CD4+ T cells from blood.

CDR3 DNA sequence: TGTGCCAGCAGCTTATTGGGGTCCGGGACAGCCTACGAGCAGTACTTC. Its protein is CASSLLGSGTAYEQYF. The J gene is TRBJ2-7, the V gene TRBV7-2; 7 bases are a match to TRBD1. This CDR3 contains 16 residues. Unmatched junction bases numbered 9, after V lost 2 bases and J lost 2 bases. CDR1 SGHTA and CDR2 FQGNSA come from the germline V gene.